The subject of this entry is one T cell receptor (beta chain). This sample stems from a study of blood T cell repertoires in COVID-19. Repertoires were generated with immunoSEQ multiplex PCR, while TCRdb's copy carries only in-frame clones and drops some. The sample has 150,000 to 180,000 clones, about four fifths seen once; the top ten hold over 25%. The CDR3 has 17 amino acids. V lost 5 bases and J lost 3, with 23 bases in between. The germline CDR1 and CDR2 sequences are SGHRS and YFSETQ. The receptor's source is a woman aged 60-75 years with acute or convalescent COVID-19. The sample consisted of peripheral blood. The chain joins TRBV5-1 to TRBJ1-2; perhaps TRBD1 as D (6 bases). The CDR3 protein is CASSALAGQKGDYGYTF. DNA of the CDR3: TGCGCCAGCAGTGCCCTAGCAGGACAGAAGGGTGACTATGGCTACACCTTC.